This T cell receptor (beta chain) was identified during a study of shared clonotypes between healthy human individuals. Deletions cut 1 base from V and 0 bases from J, with 8 bases between. Germline V lookup: CDR1 SGHNT, CDR2 YYREEE (reference sequence). The CDR3 runs to 14 residues. General observations from the study: Few donors restricted represented genetic and exposure-history diversity. Shared clonotypes across all four donors exceeded non-shared ones in generation probability. Clonotype sharing across a few donors was observed for roughly 5% of naive CD4 clonotypes.

Regarding this clone: Its antigen remains unidentified. Other DNA sequences within the sample encode an identical CDR3.

Donors, without exception, were Caucasian adults residing in Nashville, Tennessee. The method was immunoSEQ multiplex PCR; TCRdb's version includes in-frame clones alone and lacks a portion of them. Of over 850,000 clones in the sample, approximately 78% are singletons; the top ten hold about 0.52%. Sequenced input: memory CD4+ T cells from PBMCs. Subset indicated: CD45RA-negative fraction. The chain recombines TRBV5-4 with TRBJ2-7; TRBD2 might be the D (6 bases). This TCR derives from a young man in good health. Some clones in this sample may be carry-over from other donors' samples. CDR3 DNA sequence: TGTGCCAGCAGCTTGTCCGGGAGCTCCTACGAGCAGTACTTC. The encoded protein is CASSLSGSSYEQYF.